This T cell receptor (beta chain) was captured by sequencing in a study of OX40 agonist ivuxolimab in advanced cancers. Study-wide findings and caveats: The CD4+ and CD8+ T cells in the blood had expanded clonally by week 6 at 0.1 to 3.0 mg/kg.

Patients were ruled out by autoimmune disease history or systemic immunosuppression. Clones were sequenced by immunoSEQ multiplex PCR, and TCRdb holds only the in-frame ones, with some missing. The repertoire holds some 120,000 clones, with less than 95% as singletons. On this clone: The antigen is undetermined.

From germline, CDR1 is SGHAT and CDR2 FQNNGV. Trimming took 4 bases from V and 9 from J; bases not matched to a gene: 5. This CDR3 has 12 residues. The sequences come from CD4+ or CD8+ T cells sorted from blood, collected in a trial of the OX40 agonist ivuxolimab. This receptor was identified in an adult with an advanced solid tumor such as melanoma, head and neck, liver or kidney cancer. The rearrangement joins TRBV11-2 to TRBJ1-1; 7 bases match TRBD1. This CDR3 is CASSSLGGQAFF. In nucleotides, the CDR3 is TGTGCCAGCAGCTCTCTAGGGGGCCAAGCTTTCTTT.